Shown below are 8 T cell receptor beta chains from a single sample sequenced in a study of shared clonotypes between healthy human individuals. Cells designated naive CD8 were CD45RO-negative and were positively selected for CCR7, with terminally differentiated effector memory CD45RA+ cells excluded. Here immunoSEQ multiplex PCR was the method, and the copy in TCRdb shows in-frame clones only, minus some. The sample carries a few million clones, roughly 93% recorded once. The sequencing sample was made of naive CD8+ T cells from PBMCs. These receptors were collected from a man between 18 and 29 years old in good health. Some clones in this sample may be carry-over from other donors' samples.

This clone was recorded at least ten times. Other DNA sequences in the sample encode the same CDR3. J is TRBJ1-1 and V is TRBV28; D may be TRBD1 (5 bases). Germline V gene sequence: CDR1 MDHEN, CDR2 SYDVKM. The CDR3 contains 13 residues. Trimming took off 2 bases at V and 1 base at J, with 5 bases between the two ends. The CDR3 reads CASSLGGNTEAFF. The CDR3 DNA follows: TGTGCCAGCAGTTTAGGGGGGAACACTGAAGCTTTCTTT. Full variable domain (rest looked up from reference TRBV28 and TRBJ1-1): DVKVTQSSRYLVKRTGEKVFLECVQDMDHENMFWYRQDPGLGLRLIYFSYDVKMKEKGDIPEGYSVSREKKERFSLILESASTNQTSMYLCASSLGGNTEAFFGQGTRLTVV.

This chain joins TRBV7-9 and TRBJ2-1; 12 bases match TRBD2. The CDR3 covers 16 residues. V gave up 4 bases and J gave up 5 bases; unmatched junction bases: 6. CDR1 is SEHNR and CDR2 is FQNEAQ in the germline V gene (reference sequence). DNA for the CDR3: TGTGCCAGCAGCTCCCCGACTAGCGGGAGAAACAATGAGCAGTTCTTC. This translates into CASSSPTSGRNNEQFF.

In regard to this clone: Other DNA sequences in this specimen translate into the identical CDR3. The rearrangement uses TRBV11-2 and TRBJ2-1; D might be TRBD2 (6 bases). The CDR3 length is 16 residues. V gave up 1 base and J gave up 0 bases, with 10 bases separating them. Germline V CDR1 and CDR2: SGHAT, FQNNGV. DNA of the CDR3: TGTGCCAGCAGCTTAGGTGGGGGGAGCTCCTACAATGAGCAGTTCTTC. Its translation: CASSLGGGSSYNEQFF.

Remarks on this clone: The sample contains more than one DNA sequence encoding this CDR3. The chain links TRBV9 to TRBJ2-7; perhaps TRBD1 as D (5 bases). This CDR3 has 14 amino acids. The germline V gene encodes CDR1 SGDLS and CDR2 YYNGEE. V was clipped by 0 bases and J by 4 bases, with 11 bases between them. The DNA of the CDR3 is TGTGCCAGCAGCGTAGGGGGCTCGACTTACGAGCAGTACTTC. Translated, it gives CASSVGGSTYEQYF.

Concerning this clone: The germline gene is not matched at one end of the junction; a read error may be the cause. This chain links TRBV4-1 with TRBJ2-6, with a weak D call TRBD2 (6 bases). Per germline, CDR1 MGHRA and CDR2 YSYEKL. The CDR3 is 19 amino acids. CDR3 sequence: CASSSRRRVIESGADVLTF. The DNA for the CDR3 is TGCGCCAGCAGCTCCCGACGGAGGGTGATTGAGTCTGGGGCCGACGTCCTGACTTTC.

The chain is built from TRBV27 and TRBJ2-5, with 9 bases matching TRBD1. CDR3 length equals 14 residues. Germline CDR1 and CDR2: MNHEY and SMNVEV (reference sequence). Trimming took 2 bases from V and 5 from J; bases not matched to a gene: 3. The CDR3 DNA sequence: TGTGCCAGCAGTTTAGGGACAGGGTGGGAGACCCAGTACTTC. This encodes CASSLGTGWETQYF.

CDR3 nucleotides: TGTGCCAGCAGTGACAGGGGACACAATGAGCAGTTCTTC. Residues: CASSDRGHNEQFF. This chain links TRBV5-6 with TRBJ2-1, with 8 bases lining up with TRBD1. The germline V gene has CDR1 SGHDT and CDR2 YYEEEE. J lost 5 bases, V lost 5 bases, and 3 bases had no gene match. The CDR3 runs 13 residues.

A single count supports this clone. This CDR3 is CATSSGKGAELFF. CDR3 nucleotide sequence: TGTGCCACCAGCAGTGGTAAGGGAGCGGAGCTGTTTTTT. V and J are TRBV15 and TRBJ2-2, with D maybe TRBD2 (5 bases). Per germline, CDR1 LNHNV and CDR2 YYDKDF (reference sequence). The CDR3 is 13 residues long. V gave up 3 bases and J gave up 10 bases, with 12 bases separating them.